The TCR beta chain under discussion was sequenced for a study of blood T cell repertoires in COVID-19 (dated by TCRdb to 2020 to 2021). General notes on the study: Collaborator samples came from the United States, Italy and Spain and covered acute and convalescent phases of COVID-19. The material from the prospective study consisted of cDNA or gDNA derived from T cells, B-cell-depleted T cells, or PBMCs. Subjects who had been exposed to COVID-19, were actively infected with it, or had recovered from it provided the deeply sampled blood TCRbeta repertoires that made up the dataset. The repertoires were released in a freely available public database meant as a resource for research on the immune response to SARS-CoV-2. The samples were drawn from the first 160 participants of the ongoing ImmuneRACE study and from 1,254 subjects provided by 6 global collaborators. Nearly every sample came with metadata listing a de-identified subject ID, COVID-19 status, age in years and sex. Where available, HLA class I and class II types were obtained from metadata supplied by the sample provider rather than from assay-based typing. Study-wide conclusions, independent of this receptor: How much clinical and demographic metadata was included differed by source and by participant, and the metadata was provided uncurated.

One collaborating source in Seattle enrolled patients during active infection and followed them longitudinally through the course of disease. Whole blood was collected in K2EDTA tubes by collaborating institutions according to the institutions' own protocols. Collaborator samples were shipped for TCRbeta analysis as frozen whole blood, isolated PBMCs, or DNA extracted from either sample type. To note about this clone: The antigen it recognizes is unknown. No quality values exist for individual bases; no much larger clone is one base distant.

The immunoSEQ Assay, a bias-controlled multiplex PCR, was used to amplify TCRbeta CDR3 regions from genomic DNA. In the source study's methods: The number of nucleated cells in each sample was estimated from the amplification of reference gene primers within the assay. Sequence reads were collapsed and filtered to measure the absolute abundance of every unique TCRbeta CDR3 rearrangement. For each sample, productive Simpson clonality was calculated as the square root of Simpson's diversity index over productive rearrangements. What TCRdb holds here is the immuneACCESS table cut down to in-frame rearrangements. Part of the clones is not present; checked against another copy, under half of the missing clones reflect an unresolved V gene, and the others are unexplained. D and trimming come from the DNA, and the V and J calls and clone size come from that table. The sample table records about 210,000 clones; around 85% of these occur just once. The ten largest account for roughly 2.2% of the sample.

The origin of this receptor is a woman in her seventies with COVID-19, enrolled during active disease. The sequenced material came from peripheral blood.

The CDR3 reads CASSQTPGQMNTGELFF. The nucleotides are TGCGCCAGCAGCCAGACTCCGGGACAGATGAACACCGGGGAGCTGTTTTTT. The chain uses TRBV4-1 and TRBJ2-2; 7 middle bases align to TRBD1. Spanning cysteine to phenylalanine, the CDR3 consists of 17 amino acids. Only the CDR3 region is kept as DNA, spanning 51 bases read in frame from base 1. For this chain, trimming is 3 bases at the V end and 1 base at the J end, and the number of junction bases without a gene match is 8. From a lookup of the germline V gene, CDR1 and CDR2 are MGHRA and YSYEKL.